This entry concerns a single T cell receptor (beta chain). This entry comes from a study of blood T cells in healthy people across ages. Trimming removed 10 bases from V and 10 bases from J; junction bases left unmatched: 10. Germline CDR1 MNHEY, CDR2 SVGEGT. The CDR3 is 14 residues long. A second PCR of 7 to 11 cycles used a sample-barcoded 5' primer and a J-beta primer mix. Each CDR3 protein is one row after TCRdb ran MiXCR on the 5' RACE reads. The sample lists around 1,600,000 distinct CDR3 sequences; around 40% were seen once. Sequenced sample: blood. This receptor was identified in a woman younger than 30 in good health. This chain connects TRBV6-2 or TRBV6-3 to TRBJ2-1, with 13 nucleotides matching TRBD2. For the CDR3, the DNA is TGTGCCAATCCGACTAGCGGGAGGCAAAGGGAGCAGTTCTTC. Its translation is CANPTSGRQREQFF.